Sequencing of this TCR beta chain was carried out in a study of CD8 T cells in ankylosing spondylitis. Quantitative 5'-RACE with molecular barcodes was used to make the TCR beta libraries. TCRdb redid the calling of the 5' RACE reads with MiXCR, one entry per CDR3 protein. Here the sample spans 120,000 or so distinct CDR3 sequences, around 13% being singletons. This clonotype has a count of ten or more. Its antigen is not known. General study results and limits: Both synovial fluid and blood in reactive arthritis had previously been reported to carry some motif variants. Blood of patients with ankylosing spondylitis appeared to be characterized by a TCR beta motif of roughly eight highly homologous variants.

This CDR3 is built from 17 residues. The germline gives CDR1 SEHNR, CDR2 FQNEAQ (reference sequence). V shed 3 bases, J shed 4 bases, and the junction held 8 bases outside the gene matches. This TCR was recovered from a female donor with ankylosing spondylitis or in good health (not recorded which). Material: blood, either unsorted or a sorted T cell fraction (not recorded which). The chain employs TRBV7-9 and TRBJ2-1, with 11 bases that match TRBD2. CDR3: CASSFLAGGTRYNEQFF. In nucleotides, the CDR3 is TGTGCCAGCAGCTTTCTAGCGGGAGGTACTCGGTACAATGAGCAGTTCTTC.